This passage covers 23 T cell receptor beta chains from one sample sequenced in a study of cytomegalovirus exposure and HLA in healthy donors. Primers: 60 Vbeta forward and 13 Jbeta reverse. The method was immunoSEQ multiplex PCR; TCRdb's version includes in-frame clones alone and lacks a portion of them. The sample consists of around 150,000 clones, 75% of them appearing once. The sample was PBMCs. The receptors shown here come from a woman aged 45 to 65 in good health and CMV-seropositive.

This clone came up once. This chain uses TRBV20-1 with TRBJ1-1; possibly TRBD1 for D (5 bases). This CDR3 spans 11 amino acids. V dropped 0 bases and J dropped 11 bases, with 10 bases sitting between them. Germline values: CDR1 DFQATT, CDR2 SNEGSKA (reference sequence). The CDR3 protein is CSARDRVEAFF. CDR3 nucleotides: TGCAGTGCTAGAGACAGGGTAGAGGCTTTCTTT.

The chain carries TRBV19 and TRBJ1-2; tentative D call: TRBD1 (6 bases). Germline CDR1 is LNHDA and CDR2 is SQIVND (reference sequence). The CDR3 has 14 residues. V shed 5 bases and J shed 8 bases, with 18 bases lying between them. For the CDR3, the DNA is TGTGCCAGTAGTCTCTCCGGGACAAAAACCGGCTACACCTTC. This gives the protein CASSLSGTKTGYTF.

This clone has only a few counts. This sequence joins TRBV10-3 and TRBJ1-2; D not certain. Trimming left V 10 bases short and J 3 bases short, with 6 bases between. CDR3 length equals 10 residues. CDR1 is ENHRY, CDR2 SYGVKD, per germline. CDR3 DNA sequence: TGTGCCACACGGGACTATGGCTACACCTTC. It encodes CATRDYGYTF.

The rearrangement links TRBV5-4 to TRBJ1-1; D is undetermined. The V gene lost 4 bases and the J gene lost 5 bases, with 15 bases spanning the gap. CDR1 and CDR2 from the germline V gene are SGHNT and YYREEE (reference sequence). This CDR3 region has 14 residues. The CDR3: CASSLRLSKTEAFF. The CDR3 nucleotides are TGTGCCAGCAGCCTCCGGTTATCGAAAACTGAAGCTTTCTTT.

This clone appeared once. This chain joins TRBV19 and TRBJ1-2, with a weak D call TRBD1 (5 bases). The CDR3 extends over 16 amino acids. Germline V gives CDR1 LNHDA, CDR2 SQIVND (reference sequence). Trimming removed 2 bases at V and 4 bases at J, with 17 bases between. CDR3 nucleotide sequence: TGTGCCAGTAGTATATCAACGGCAGGGCTTTCCTATGGCTACACCTTC. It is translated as CASSISTAGLSYGYTF.

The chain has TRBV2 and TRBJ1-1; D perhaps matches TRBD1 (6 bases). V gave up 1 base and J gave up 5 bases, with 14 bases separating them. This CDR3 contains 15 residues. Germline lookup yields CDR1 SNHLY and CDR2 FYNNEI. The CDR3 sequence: CASSEEQGLVTEAFF. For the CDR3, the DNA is TGTGCCAGCAGTGAAGAACAGGGTTTGGTAACTGAAGCTTTCTTT. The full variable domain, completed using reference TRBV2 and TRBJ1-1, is EPEVTQTPSHQVTQMGQEVILRCVPISNHLYFYWYRQILGQKVEFLVSFYNNEISEKSEIFDDQFSVERPDGSNFTLKIRSTKLEDSAMYFCASSEEQGLVTEAFFGQGTRLTVV.

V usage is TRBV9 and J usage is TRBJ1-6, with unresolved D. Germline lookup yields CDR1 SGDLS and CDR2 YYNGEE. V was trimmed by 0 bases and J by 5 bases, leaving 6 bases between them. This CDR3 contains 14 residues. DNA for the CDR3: TGTGCCAGCAGCGTAGGGCGGAATAATTCACCCCTCCACTTT. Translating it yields CASSVGRNNSPLHF.

The CDR3 sequence is CASSSPTHSNTEAFF. The CDR3 region has the DNA TGTGCCAGCAGCTCCCCCACTCACTCGAACACTGAAGCTTTCTTT. V and J are TRBV11-1 and TRBJ1-1, with unresolved D. Germline V gene lookup returns CDR1 SGHAT and CDR2 FQDESV (reference sequence). This CDR3 has 15 residues. V shed 4 bases and J shed 1 base, with 13 bases lying between them.

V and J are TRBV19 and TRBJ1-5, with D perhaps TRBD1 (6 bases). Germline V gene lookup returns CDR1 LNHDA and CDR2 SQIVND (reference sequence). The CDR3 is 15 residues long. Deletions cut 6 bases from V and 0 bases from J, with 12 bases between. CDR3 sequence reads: CASRRYRDSNQPQHF. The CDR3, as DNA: TGTGCCAGTAGGCGATACAGGGATAGCAATCAGCCCCAGCATTTT.

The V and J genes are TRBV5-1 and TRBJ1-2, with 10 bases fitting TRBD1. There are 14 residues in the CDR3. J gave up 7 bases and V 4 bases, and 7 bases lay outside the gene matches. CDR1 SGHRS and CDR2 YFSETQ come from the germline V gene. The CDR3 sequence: CASSKDRGYGGYTF. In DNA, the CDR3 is TGCGCCAGCAGCAAGGACAGGGGGTACGGTGGCTACACCTTC.

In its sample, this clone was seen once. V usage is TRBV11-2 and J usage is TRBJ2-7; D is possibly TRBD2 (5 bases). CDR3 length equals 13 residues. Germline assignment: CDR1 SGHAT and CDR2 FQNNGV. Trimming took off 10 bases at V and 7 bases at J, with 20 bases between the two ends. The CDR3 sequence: CATMAWEPGEQYF. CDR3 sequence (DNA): TGTGCCACCATGGCGTGGGAGCCTGGAGAGCAGTACTTC.

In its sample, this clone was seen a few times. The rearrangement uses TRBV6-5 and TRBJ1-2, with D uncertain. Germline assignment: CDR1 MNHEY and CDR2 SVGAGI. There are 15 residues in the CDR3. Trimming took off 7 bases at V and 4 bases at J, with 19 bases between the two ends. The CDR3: CASTLSGVDGYGYTF. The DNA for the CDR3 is TGTGCCAGCACCTTATCCGGGGTGGACGGCTATGGCTACACCTTC.

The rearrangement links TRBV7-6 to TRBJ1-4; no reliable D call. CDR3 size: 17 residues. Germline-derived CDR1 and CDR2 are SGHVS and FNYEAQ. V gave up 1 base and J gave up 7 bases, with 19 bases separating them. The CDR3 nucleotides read TGTGCCAGCAGCTTAGGGTTTACGGGTAGCGGTAGTGAAAAACTGTTTTTT. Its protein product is CASSLGFTGSGSEKLFF.

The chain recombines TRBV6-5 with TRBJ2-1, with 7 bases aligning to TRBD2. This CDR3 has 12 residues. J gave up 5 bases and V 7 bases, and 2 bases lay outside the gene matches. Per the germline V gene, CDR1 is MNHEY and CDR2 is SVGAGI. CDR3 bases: TGTGCCAGCACTCGGGGGGACAATGAGCAGTTCTTC. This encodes CASTRGDNEQFF.

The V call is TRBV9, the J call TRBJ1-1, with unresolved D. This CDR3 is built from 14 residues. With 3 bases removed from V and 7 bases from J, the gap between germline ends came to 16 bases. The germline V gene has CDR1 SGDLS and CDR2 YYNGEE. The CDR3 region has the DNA TGTGCCAGCAGCGCCCGAGTTGGGAGCGGTGAAGCTTTCTTT. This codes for CASSARVGSGEAFF. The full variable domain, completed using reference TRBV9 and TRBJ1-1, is DSGVTQTPKHLITATGQRVTLRCSPRSGDLSVYWYQQSLDQGLQFLIQYYNGEERAKGNILERFSAQQFPDLHSELNLSSLELGDSALYFCASSARVGSGEAFFGQGTRLTVV.

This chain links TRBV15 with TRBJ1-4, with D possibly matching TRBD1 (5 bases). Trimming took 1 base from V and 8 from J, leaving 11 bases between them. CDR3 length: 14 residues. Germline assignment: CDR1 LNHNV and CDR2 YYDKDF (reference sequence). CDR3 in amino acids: CATSRAGFYEKLFF. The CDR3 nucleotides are TGTGCCACCAGCAGAGCAGGGTTTTACGAAAAACTGTTTTTT.

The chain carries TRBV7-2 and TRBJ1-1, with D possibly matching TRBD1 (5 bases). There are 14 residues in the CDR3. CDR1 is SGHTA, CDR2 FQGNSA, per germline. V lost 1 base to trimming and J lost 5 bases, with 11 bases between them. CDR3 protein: CASSLGRGGTEAFF. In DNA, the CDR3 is TGTGCCAGCAGCTTAGGGAGGGGAGGTACTGAAGCTTTCTTT. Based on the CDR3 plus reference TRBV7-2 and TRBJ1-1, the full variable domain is GAGVSQSPSNKVTEKGKDVELRCDPISGHTALYWYRQSLGQGLEFLIYFQGNSAPDKSGLPSDRFSAERTGGSVSTLTIQRTQQEDSAVYLCASSLGRGGTEAFFGQGTRLTVV.

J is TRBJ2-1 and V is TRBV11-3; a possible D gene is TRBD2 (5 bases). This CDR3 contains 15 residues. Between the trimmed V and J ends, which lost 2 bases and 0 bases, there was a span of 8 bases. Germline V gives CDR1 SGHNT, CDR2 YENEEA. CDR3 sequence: CASSLSGSSYNEQFF. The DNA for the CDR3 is TGTGCCAGCAGCTTATCGGGGAGCTCCTACAATGAGCAGTTCTTC.

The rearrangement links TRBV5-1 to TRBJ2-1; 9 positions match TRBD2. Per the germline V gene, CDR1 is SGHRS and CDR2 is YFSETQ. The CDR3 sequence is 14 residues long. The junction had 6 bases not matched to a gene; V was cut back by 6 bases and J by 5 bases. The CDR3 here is CASTERGADNEQFF. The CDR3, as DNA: TGCGCCAGCACGGAGCGGGGGGCAGACAATGAGCAGTTCTTC.

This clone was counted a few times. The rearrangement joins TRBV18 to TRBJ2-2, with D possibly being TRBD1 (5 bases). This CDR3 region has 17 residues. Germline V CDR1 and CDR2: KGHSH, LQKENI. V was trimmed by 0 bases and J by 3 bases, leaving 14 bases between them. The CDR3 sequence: CASSPPGQHFDTGELFF. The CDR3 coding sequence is TGTGCCAGCTCACCACCGGGGCAGCACTTTGACACCGGGGAGCTGTTTTTT.

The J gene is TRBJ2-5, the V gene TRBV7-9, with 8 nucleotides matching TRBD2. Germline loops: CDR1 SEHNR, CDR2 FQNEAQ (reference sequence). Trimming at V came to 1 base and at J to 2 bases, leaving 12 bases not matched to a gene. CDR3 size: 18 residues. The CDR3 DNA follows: TGTGCCAGCAGCTTAGGAACTCTTAGCGGGGCGGAACAAGAGACCCAGTACTTC. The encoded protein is CASSLGTLSGAEQETQYF. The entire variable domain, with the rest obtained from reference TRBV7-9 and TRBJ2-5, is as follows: DTGVSQNPRHKITKRGQNVTFRCDPISEHNRLYWYRQTLGQGPEFLTYFQNEAQLEKSRLLSDRFSAERPKGSFSTLEIQRTEQGDSAMYLCASSLGTLSGAEQETQYFGPGTRLLVL.

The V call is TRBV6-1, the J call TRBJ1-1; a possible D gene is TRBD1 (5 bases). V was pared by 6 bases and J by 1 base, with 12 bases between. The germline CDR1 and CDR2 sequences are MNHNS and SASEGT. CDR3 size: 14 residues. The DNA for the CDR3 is TGTGCCAGCAGATTGGGGCCAGCGAACACTGAAGCTTTCTTT. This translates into CASRLGPANTEAFF.

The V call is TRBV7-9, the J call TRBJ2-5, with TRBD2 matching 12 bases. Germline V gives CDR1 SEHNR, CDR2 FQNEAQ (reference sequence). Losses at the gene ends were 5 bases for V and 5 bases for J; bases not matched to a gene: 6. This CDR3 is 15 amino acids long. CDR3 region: CASSPPTSGGETQYF. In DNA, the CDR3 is TGTGCCAGCAGCCCACCGACTAGCGGGGGTGAGACCCAGTACTTC.